The 31 T cell receptor beta chains in this list originate from one sample, sequenced in a study of Ad26.COV2.S vaccination and SARS-CoV-2 variants. Using immunoSEQ multiplex PCR, the repertoire was profiled, and TCRdb retains in-frame clones only, with some absent. The profile shows approximately 300,000 clones, roughly 84% of them singletons. The treatment here: some 19 received Ad26.COV2.S at low or high dose, single or two shots; about 5 received placebo; per-sample allocation not given. Following the first vaccine or placebo injection, samples were taken on day 63. Sequences were derived from peripheral blood, sampled in a trial of Ad26.COV2.S vaccine versus placebo. The receptors stem from a person aged 18 to 59 who received the Ad26.COV2.S COVID-19 vaccine or a placebo.

V is TRBV19 and J is TRBJ2-6; D gene unclear. The V gene's germline CDR1 is LNHDA and CDR2 SQIVND (reference sequence). The V end lost 5 bases, the J end lost 0 bases, and 8 bases lay between the germline ends. The CDR3 is 15 residues long. The CDR3 coding sequence is TGTGCCAGTAGTCTCTGGGACTCTGGGGCCAACGTCCTGACTTTC. Translation: CASSLWDSGANVLTF.

The chain combines TRBV7-2 with TRBJ1-4; possible D gene TRBD1, 5 bases. CDR1 and CDR2 from the germline V gene are SGHTA and FQGNSA. The CDR3 has 15 amino acids. V dropped 4 bases and J dropped 7 bases, with 16 bases sitting between them. CDR3 coding DNA: TGTGCCAGCAGCTCGGGGCTCCCCGGCGGTGAAAAACTGTTTTTT. It encodes CASSSGLPGGEKLFF.

The CDR3 region has the DNA TGTGCCAGCACCGAATTCGGGTCTGCTTTCTTT. Its translation: CASTEFGSAFF. V is TRBV2 and J is TRBJ1-1, with D hard to call. CDR3 size: 11 residues. V was cut by 7 bases and J by 11 bases, with 14 bases left in between. Germline loops: CDR1 SNHLY, CDR2 FYNNEI.

In this sample, this clone turned up a few times. The CDR3 region has the DNA TGTGCCAGCAGCCCCCGGCGGAATGGGAGGAGCTACACCTTC. Translating it yields CASSPRRNGRSYTF. The chain is built from TRBV14 and TRBJ1-2; no reliable D call. The V gene's germline CDR1 is SGHDN and CDR2 FVKESK. V lost 4 bases, J lost 9 bases, and 18 bases lay in between. The CDR3 is 14 amino acids.

The V and J genes are TRBV7-8 and TRBJ2-5; D gene unclear. This CDR3 is built from 15 residues. Per the germline V gene, CDR1 is SGHVS and CDR2 is FQNEAQ. The V end lost 1 base, the J end lost 4 bases, and 13 bases lay between the germline ends. The CDR3 DNA follows: TGTGCCAGCAGCTTAGGTCTCCAAAGCAGAGAGACCCAGTACTTC. Residues: CASSLGLQSRETQYF.

This chain connects TRBV6-6 to TRBJ2-1, with TRBD1 identical over 8 bases. The CDR3 length is 13 residues. The V gene end was trimmed by 10 bases and the J gene end by 5 bases; junction bases not matched to a gene: 7. Germline assignment: CDR1 MNHNY and CDR2 SVGAGI (reference sequence). The CDR3 region has the DNA TGTGCCACAGGGGGCAGGGGGGACAATGAGCAGTTCTTC. Its protein is CATGGRGDNEQFF.

This clone was seen once. The rearrangement links TRBV30 to TRBJ2-3; the match to TRBD2 covers 9 bases. Trimming took 2 bases from V and 8 from J; bases not matched to a gene: 5. Germline V gene sequence: CDR1 GTSNPN, CDR2 SVGIG (reference sequence). The CDR3 spans 13 residues. The CDR3 DNA is TGTGCCTGGAGTATAGCGGGGGAGGGTACGCAGTATTTT. Amino acid sequence: CAWSIAGEGTQYF.

V and J are TRBV9 and TRBJ2-5; D perhaps matches TRBD2 (7 bases). Germline lookup yields CDR1 SGDLS and CDR2 YYNGEE. V lost 0 bases and J 6 bases, leaving 24 bases between the germline ends. The CDR3 contains 18 residues. The CDR3 DNA is TGTGCCAGCAGCGTAGATATAGAGGGGGGGCCACTCCAGAAGACCCAGTACTTC. This codes for CASSVDIEGGPLQKTQYF.

The J gene is TRBJ2-3, the V gene TRBV7-6, with a weak D call TRBD1 (6 bases). The germline CDR1 and CDR2 sequences are SGHVS and FNYEAQ. V lost 4 bases, J lost 0 bases, and 11 bases lay in between. CDR3 size: 15 residues. CDR3 amino acids: CASSSGQLSTDTQYF. The DNA for the CDR3 is TGTGCCAGCAGCTCTGGACAGCTAAGCACAGATACGCAGTATTTT.

This clone was seen only a few times. V usage is TRBV3-1 (or the pseudogene TRBV3-2) and J usage is TRBJ1-1; D ambiguous. This CDR3 has 12 residues. The V gene's germline CDR1 is LGHDT and CDR2 YNNKEL (reference sequence). Trimming cost V 0 bases and J 7 bases, with 6 bases left between them. The CDR3 nucleotides read TGTGCCAGCAGCCAAGAGCCAAGTGAAGCTTTCTTT. It encodes CASSQEPSEAFF.

The gene calls are TRBV9 and TRBJ2-7; 12 bases are shared with TRBD1. Germline lookup yields CDR1 SGDLS and CDR2 YYNGEE. With 0 bases clipped from V and 9 bases from J, the junction kept 10 bases outside the gene matches. This CDR3 region has 16 residues. CDR3 protein: CASSVGSGTGGVMQYF. In DNA form, the CDR3 reads TGTGCCAGCAGCGTAGGCTCCGGGACAGGGGGCGTGATGCAGTACTTC.

Many counts were recorded for this clone. V gene TRBV12-3 or TRBV12-4 combines with J gene TRBJ2-1; 9 bases agree with TRBD1. Trimming at V came to 5 bases and at J to 10 bases, leaving 3 bases not matched to a gene. This CDR3 region has 12 residues. The CDR3 loop is CASSRGTGEQFF. CDR3 DNA: TGTGCCAGCAGTCGGGGGACAGGGGAGCAGTTCTTC.

This clone was seen once. CDR3 amino acids: CASSLTAGGWNEQFF. The DNA of the CDR3 is TGTGCCAGCAGCCTGACAGCGGGGGGATGGAATGAGCAGTTCTTC. The chain uses TRBV5-4 and TRBJ2-1; 9 bases are a match to TRBD2. After removal of 4 bases from V and 7 bases from J, the junction contained 9 bases not matched to a gene. The CDR3 extends over 15 amino acids. The germline CDR1 and CDR2 sequences are SGHNT and YYREEE (reference sequence).

The rearrangement links TRBV6-5 to TRBJ1-3; unclear D gene. Germline assignment: CDR1 MNHEY and CDR2 SVGAGI. With 5 bases removed from V and 9 bases from J, the gap between germline ends came to 11 bases. The CDR3 runs to 12 residues. CDR3 nucleotide sequence: TGTGCCAGCAGTCGAAGCGTCCTCACCATATATTTT. As protein: CASSRSVLTIYF.

CDR3 bases: TGTGCCAGCAGCTTAGGGTCACAGGGGGTCACAGATACGCAGTATTTT. It encodes CASSLGSQGVTDTQYF. The gene calls are TRBV13 and TRBJ2-3, with 8 bases lining up with TRBD1. Germline CDR1 and CDR2: PRHDT and FYEKMQ (reference sequence). This CDR3 is 16 amino acids long. Trimming at V came to 0 bases and at J to 2 bases, leaving 4 bases not matched to a gene.

The gene calls are TRBV5-1 and TRBJ2-2; 9 bases align to TRBD2. The CDR3 is made up of 14 amino acids. Trimming removed 5 bases from V and 4 bases from J; junction bases left unmatched: 3. In germline, CDR1 is SGHRS, CDR2 YFSETQ. The CDR3 DNA reads TGCGCCAGCAGGACTAGCGGAACCACCGGGGAGCTGTTTTTT. Translation: CASRTSGTTGELFF.

The chain is built from TRBV7-9 and TRBJ1-6, with unresolved D. This CDR3 has 15 amino acids. V lost 4 bases to trimming and J lost 9 bases, with 16 bases between them. The V gene's germline CDR1 is SEHNR and CDR2 FQNEAQ (reference sequence). DNA of the CDR3: TGTGCCAGCAGCTCCCAGAAGTCCTCAACTTCACCCCTCCACTTT. Translating gives CASSSQKSSTSPLHF.

V is TRBV2 and J is TRBJ2-7; no clear D. Germline CDR1 reads SNHLY; CDR2 reads FYNNEI. The CDR3 spans 11 residues. The germline V and J ends were trimmed by 6 bases and 2 bases, with 5 bases remaining between them. Here the CDR3 DNA reads TGTGCCAGCAGGGCGGCCTACGAGCAGTACTTC. Its translation: CASRAAYEQYF.

The rearrangement uses TRBV6-5 and TRBJ2-5; TRBD1 might be the D (6 bases). CDR1 and CDR2 from the germline V gene are MNHEY and SVGAGI. The CDR3 length is 14 residues. V was cut by 5 bases and J by 4 bases, with 14 bases left in between. CDR3 residues: CASSTAGVVETQYF. CDR3 sequence (DNA): TGTGCCAGCAGTACGGCAGGGGTCGTAGAGACCCAGTACTTC.

The chain carries TRBV30 and TRBJ1-1; the D gene is possibly TRBD1 (6 bases). Trimming pared 4 bases from V and 0 bases from J, leaving 9 bases between. The CDR3 has 13 residues. Germline-derived CDR1 and CDR2 are GTSNPN and SVGIG (reference sequence). The chain's CDR3 is CAWTRGVNTEAFF. The CDR3 nucleotides read TGTGCCTGGACCAGGGGCGTGAACACTGAAGCTTTCTTT.

This chain uses TRBV6-1 with TRBJ2-7, with 12 nucleotides matching TRBD1. Germline V gene data show CDR1 as MNHNS and CDR2 as SASEGT. Trimming at V came to 2 bases and at J to 6 bases, leaving 14 bases not matched to a gene. This CDR3 has 18 amino acids. The CDR3: CASSEWGRVGQGAREQYF. DNA of the CDR3: TGTGCCAGCAGTGAATGGGGACGAGTGGGACAGGGGGCGCGCGAGCAGTACTTC.

DNA for the CDR3: TGTGCCAGCAGCCCCCGGACAGGGCGAGGACGTTCACCCCTCCACTTT. Amino acid sequence: CASSPRTGRGRSPLHF. The chain couples TRBV6-6 to TRBJ1-6; 8 positions match TRBD1. V gave up 6 bases and J gave up 9 bases; unmatched junction bases: 13. CDR3 length: 16 residues. Germline V gives CDR1 MNHNY, CDR2 SVGAGI (reference sequence).

The CDR3 region has the DNA TGTGCCAGCAGCTTAGTAGGACAGGGGGCTGGCAGCTACAATGAGCAGTTCTTC. Its translation: CASSLVGQGAGSYNEQFF. The V and J genes are TRBV7-2 and TRBJ2-1, with 11 bases that match TRBD1. V gave up 1 base and J gave up 3 bases; unmatched junction bases: 8. Per germline, CDR1 SGHTA and CDR2 FQGNSA. CDR3 length: 18 amino acids. Variable domain in full (rest from reference TRBV7-2 and TRBJ2-1): GAGVSQSPSNKVTEKGKDVELRCDPISGHTALYWYRQSLGQGLEFLIYFQGNSAPDKSGLPSDRFSAERTGGSVSTLTIQRTQQEDSAVYLCASSLVGQGAGSYNEQFFGPGTRLTVL.

The chain uses TRBV19 and TRBJ1-2; 8 positions match TRBD1. Per germline, CDR1 LNHDA and CDR2 SQIVND (reference sequence). V shed 5 bases, J shed 1 base, and the junction held 9 bases outside the gene matches. CDR3 size: 16 residues. As DNA, the CDR3 is TGTGCCAGTAGTCCCCGGACAGGGACTATTAACTATGGCTACACCTTC. It codes for CASSPRTGTINYGYTF.

The V gene is TRBV18, the J gene TRBJ2-2; D gene unclear. CDR1 is KGHSH and CDR2 is LQKENI in the germline V gene. The CDR3 covers 15 residues. Trimming pared 6 bases from V and 0 bases from J, leaving 11 bases between. The CDR3 DNA follows: TGTGCCAGCTCCTTCACTGCAACGAACACCGGGGAGCTGTTTTTT. As protein: CASSFTATNTGELFF.

The CDR3 DNA follows: TGCAGCACGCGGGAATACTCCTACAATGAGCAGTTCTTC. Translated: CSTREYSYNEQFF. The chain is built from TRBV29-1 and TRBJ2-1; possibly TRBD2 for D (6 bases). V was shortened by 8 bases and J by 0 bases, with 11 bases between the two germline ends. The CDR3 consists of 13 residues. Germline V CDR1 and CDR2: SQVTM, ANQGSEA.

This rearrangement joins TRBV20-1 to TRBJ1-1; tentatively, D is TRBD1 (5 bases). V was cut by 3 bases and J by 4 bases, with 12 bases left in between. This CDR3 is 13 amino acids long. In germline, CDR1 is DFQATT, CDR2 SNEGSKA (reference sequence). The CDR3 here is CSASWGGGTEAFF. CDR3 nucleotide sequence: TGCAGTGCTAGTTGGGGGGGAGGCACTGAAGCTTTCTTT.

The chain couples TRBV3-1 (or the pseudogene TRBV3-2) to TRBJ2-2; D gene ambiguous. Trimming left V 0 bases short and J 3 bases short, with 5 bases between. The V gene's germline CDR1 is LGHDT and CDR2 YNNKEL (reference sequence). This CDR3 region has 14 residues. The CDR3 sequence: CASSQDVYTGELFF. In DNA form, the CDR3 reads TGTGCCAGCAGCCAAGATGTTTACACCGGGGAGCTGTTTTTT.

In its sample, this clone was seen once. The chain uses TRBV3-1 (or the pseudogene TRBV3-2) and TRBJ2-1; D is tentatively TRBD1 or TRBD2 (7 bases each). The length of the CDR3 is 20 residues. Trimming stripped 3 bases from V and 2 bases from J, with 26 bases between. Germline CDR1 reads LGHDT; CDR2 reads YNNKEL (reference sequence). The DNA of the CDR3 is TGTGCCAGCAGCCAGACAGGGACTACCCCCCTTACTATCCCCTACAATGAGCAGTTCTTC. Translated, it gives CASSQTGTTPLTIPYNEQFF.

The J gene is TRBJ2-3, the V gene TRBV11-3, with 9 bases identical to TRBD1. The J segment lost 4 bases and the V segment lost 5 bases, leaving 7 bases of the junction unmatched. The CDR3 runs 15 residues. Germline V gives CDR1 SGHNT, CDR2 YENEEA. The CDR3 DNA follows: TGTGCCAGCAGCCGCGGGACAGGGCGTTCAGATACGCAGTATTTT. Protein: CASSRGTGRSDTQYF. The whole variable domain, remainder taken from reference TRBV11-3 and TRBJ2-3, is EAGVVQSPRYKIIEKKQPVAFWCNPISGHNTLYWYLQNLGQGPELLIRYENEEAVDDSQLPKDRFSAERLKGVDSTLKIQPAELGDSAVYLCASSRGTGRSDTQYFGPGTRLTVL.

This clone showed up just once. The gene calls are TRBV18 and TRBJ2-3; D uncertain. Germline values: CDR1 KGHSH, CDR2 LQKENI. Trimming took 8 bases from V and 1 from J, leaving 4 bases between them. CDR3 length: 11 residues. The CDR3 reads CASLRTDTQYF. CDR3 DNA sequence: TGTGCCAGCCTACGCACAGATACGCAGTATTTT.